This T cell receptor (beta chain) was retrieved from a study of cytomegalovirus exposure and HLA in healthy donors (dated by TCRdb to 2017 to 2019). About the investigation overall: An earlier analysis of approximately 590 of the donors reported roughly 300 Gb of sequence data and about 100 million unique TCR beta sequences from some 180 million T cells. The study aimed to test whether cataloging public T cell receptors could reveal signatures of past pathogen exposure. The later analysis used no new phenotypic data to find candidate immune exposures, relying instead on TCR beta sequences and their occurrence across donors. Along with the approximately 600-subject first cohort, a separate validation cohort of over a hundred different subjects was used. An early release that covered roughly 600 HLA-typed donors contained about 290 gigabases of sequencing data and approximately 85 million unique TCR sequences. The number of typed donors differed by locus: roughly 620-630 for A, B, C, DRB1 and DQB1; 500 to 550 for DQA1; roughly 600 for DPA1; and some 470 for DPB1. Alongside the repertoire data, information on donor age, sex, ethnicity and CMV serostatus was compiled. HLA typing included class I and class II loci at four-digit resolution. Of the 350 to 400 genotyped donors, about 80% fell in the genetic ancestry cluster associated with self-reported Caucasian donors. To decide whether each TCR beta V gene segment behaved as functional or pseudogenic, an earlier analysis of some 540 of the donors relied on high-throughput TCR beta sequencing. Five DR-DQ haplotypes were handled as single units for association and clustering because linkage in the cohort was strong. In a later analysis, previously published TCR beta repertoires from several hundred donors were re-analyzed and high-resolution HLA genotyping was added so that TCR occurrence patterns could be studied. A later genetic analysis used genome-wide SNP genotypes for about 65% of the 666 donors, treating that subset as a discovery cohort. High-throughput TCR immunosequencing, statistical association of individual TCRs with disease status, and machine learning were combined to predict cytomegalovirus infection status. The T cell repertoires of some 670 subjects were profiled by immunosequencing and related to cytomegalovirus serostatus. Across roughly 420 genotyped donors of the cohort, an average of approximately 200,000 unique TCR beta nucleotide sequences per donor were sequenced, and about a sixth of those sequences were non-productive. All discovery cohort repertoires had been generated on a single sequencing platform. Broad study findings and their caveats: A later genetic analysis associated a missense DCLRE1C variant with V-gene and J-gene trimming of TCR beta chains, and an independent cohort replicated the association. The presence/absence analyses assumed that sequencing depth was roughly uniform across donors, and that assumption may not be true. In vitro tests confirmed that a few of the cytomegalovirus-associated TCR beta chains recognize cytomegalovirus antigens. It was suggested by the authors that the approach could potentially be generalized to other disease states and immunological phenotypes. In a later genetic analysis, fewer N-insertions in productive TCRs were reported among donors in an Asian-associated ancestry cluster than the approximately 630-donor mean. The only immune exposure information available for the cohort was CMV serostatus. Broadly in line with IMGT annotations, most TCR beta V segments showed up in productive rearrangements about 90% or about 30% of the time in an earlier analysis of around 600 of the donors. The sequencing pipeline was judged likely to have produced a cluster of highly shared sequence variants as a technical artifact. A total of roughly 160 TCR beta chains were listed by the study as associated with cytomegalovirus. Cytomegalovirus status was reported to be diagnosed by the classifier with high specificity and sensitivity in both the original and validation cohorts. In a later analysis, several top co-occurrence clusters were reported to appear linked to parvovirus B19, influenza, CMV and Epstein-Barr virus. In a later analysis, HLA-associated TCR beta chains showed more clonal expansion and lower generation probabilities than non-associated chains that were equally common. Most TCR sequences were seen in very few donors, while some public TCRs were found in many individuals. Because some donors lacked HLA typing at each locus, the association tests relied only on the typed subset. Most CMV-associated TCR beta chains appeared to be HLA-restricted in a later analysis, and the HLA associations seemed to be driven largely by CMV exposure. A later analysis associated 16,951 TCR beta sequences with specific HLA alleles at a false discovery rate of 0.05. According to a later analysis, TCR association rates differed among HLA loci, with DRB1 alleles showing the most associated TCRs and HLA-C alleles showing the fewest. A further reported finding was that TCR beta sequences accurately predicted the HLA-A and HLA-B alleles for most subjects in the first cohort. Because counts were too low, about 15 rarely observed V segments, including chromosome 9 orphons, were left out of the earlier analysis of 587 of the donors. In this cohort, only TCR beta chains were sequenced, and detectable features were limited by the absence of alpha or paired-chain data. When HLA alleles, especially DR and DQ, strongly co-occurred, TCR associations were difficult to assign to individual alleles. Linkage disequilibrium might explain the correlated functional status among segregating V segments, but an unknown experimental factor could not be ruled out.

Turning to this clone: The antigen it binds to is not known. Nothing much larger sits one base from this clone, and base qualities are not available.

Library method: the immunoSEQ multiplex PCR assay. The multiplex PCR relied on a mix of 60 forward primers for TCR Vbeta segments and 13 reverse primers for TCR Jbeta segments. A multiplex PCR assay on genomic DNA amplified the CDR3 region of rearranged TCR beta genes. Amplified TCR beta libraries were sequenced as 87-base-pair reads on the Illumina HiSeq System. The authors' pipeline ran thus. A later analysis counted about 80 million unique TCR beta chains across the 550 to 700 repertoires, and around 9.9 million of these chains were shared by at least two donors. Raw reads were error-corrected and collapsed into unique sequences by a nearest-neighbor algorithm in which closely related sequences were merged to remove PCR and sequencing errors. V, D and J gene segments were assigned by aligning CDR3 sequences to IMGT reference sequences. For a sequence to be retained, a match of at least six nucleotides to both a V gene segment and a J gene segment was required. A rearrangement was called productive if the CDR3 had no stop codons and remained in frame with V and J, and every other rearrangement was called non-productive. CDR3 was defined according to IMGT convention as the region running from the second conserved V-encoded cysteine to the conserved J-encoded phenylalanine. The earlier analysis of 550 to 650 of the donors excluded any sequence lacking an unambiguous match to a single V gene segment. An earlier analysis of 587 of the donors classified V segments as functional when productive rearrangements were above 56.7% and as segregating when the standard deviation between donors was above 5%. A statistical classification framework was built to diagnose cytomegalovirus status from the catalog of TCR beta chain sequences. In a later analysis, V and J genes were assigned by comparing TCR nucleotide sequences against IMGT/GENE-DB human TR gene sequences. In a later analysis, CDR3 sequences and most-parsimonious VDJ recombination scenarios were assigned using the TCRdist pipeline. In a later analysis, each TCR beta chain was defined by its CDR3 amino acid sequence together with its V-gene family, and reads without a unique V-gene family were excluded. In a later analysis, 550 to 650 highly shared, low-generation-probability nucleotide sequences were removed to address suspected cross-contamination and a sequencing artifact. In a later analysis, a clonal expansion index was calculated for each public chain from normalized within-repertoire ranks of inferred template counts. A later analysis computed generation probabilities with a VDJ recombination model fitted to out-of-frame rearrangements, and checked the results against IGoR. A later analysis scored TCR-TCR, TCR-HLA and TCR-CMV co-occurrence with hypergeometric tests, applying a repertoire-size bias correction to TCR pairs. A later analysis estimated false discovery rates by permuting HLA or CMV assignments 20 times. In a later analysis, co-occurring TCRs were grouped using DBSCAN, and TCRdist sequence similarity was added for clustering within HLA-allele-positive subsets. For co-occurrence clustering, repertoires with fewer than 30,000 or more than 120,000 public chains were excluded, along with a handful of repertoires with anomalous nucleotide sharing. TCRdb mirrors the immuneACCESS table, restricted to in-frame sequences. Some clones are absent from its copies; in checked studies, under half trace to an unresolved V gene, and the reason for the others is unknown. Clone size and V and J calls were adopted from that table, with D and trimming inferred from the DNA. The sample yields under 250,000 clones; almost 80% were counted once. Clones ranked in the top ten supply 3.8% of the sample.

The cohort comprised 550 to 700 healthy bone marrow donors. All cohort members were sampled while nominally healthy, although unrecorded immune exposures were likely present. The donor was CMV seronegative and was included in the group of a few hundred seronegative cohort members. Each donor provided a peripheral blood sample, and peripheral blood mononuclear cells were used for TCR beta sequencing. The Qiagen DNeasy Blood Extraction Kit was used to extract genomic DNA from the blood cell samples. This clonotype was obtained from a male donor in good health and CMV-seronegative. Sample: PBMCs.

CDR3 protein: CASKNSGERVHTIYF. The sequenced DNA: TGTGCCAGCAAGAACTCAGGGGAAAGAGTACACACCATATATTTT. This chain joins TRBV6-1 to TRBJ1-3; TRBD1 could be the D gene, as 6 bases match. The germline V gene yields MNHNS for CDR1 and SASEGT for CDR2. V lost 7 bases and J lost 8 bases; the stretch between them is 21 bases long. Its CDR3 holds 15 amino acids, cysteine through phenylalanine. Only the CDR3 part of the read is kept: 45 bases, read in frame from the first base.